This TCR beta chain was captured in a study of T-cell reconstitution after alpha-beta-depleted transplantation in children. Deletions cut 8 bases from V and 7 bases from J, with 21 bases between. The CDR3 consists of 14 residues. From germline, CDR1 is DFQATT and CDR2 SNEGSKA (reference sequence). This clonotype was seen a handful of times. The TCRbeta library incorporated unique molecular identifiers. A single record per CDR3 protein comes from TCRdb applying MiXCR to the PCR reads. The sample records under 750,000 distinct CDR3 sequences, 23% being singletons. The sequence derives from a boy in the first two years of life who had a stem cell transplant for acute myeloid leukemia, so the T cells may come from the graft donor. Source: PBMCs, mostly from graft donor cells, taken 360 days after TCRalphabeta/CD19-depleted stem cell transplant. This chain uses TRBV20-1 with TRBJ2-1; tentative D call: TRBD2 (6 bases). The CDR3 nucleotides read TGCAGTTTCCCCGCGGGACCCCTCGGGAATGAGCAGTTCTTC. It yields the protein CSFPAGPLGNEQFF.